Below are 22 T cell receptor beta chains sequenced from a single sample in a study of T-cell memory formation after mild COVID-19. Each CDR3 protein is one row after TCRdb ran MiXCR on the 5' RACE reads. Of around 180,000 distinct CDR3 sequences in the sample, 15% to 20% were seen once. Sequenced material: PBMCs or a T cell subset sorted from them (not recorded which). The receptors originated from a man between 18 and 29 years old who had mild COVID-19 (a few samples of this study predate the infection). Cell type and time point are not known.

The V call is TRBV12-3 or TRBV12-4, the J call TRBJ1-5; 8 bases are a match to TRBD1. V was pared by 6 bases and J by 7 bases, with 5 bases of the junction left unmatched. The CDR3 length is 13 residues. In nucleotides, the CDR3 is TGTGCCAGCAGCTGGGACAGGTCGCAGCCCCAGCATTTT. This codes for CASSWDRSQPQHF.

CDR3: CSARLTSGGLTGELFF. CDR3 coding DNA: TGCAGTGCTAGACTGACTAGCGGGGGGCTGACCGGGGAGCTGTTTTTT. The chain joins TRBV20-1 to TRBJ2-2, with 13 bases fitting TRBD2. The germline V gene encodes CDR1 DFQATT and CDR2 SNEGSKA (reference sequence). The trim removed 2 bases at V and 5 bases at J, leaving 5 bases unmatched. CDR3 length: 16 amino acids.

V is TRBV19 and J is TRBJ1-1; tentative D call: TRBD1 (5 bases). Germline V lookup: CDR1 LNHDA, CDR2 SQIVND (reference sequence). The CDR3 extends over 14 amino acids. The V end lost 2 bases, the J end lost 2 bases, and 9 bases lay between the germline ends. CDR3 DNA: TGTGCCAGTAGTATACAGGGCGCTAACACTGAAGCTTTCTTT. Its protein is CASSIQGANTEAFF. Full variable domain (remainder filled in from reference TRBV19 and TRBJ1-1): DGGITQSPKYLFRKEGQNVTLSCEQNLNHDAMYWYRQDPGQGLRLIYYSQIVNDFQKGDIAEGYSVSREKKESFPLTVTSAQKNPTAFYLCASSIQGANTEAFFGQGTRLTVV.

This clonotype has at least ten counts. V usage is TRBV6-5 and J usage is TRBJ2-5, with 7 bases matching TRBD2. V was clipped by 4 bases and J by 6 bases; unmatched bases: 11. The CDR3 has 15 amino acids. The germline CDR1 and CDR2 sequences are MNHEY and SVGAGI. The CDR3 sequence: CASSSPGGPGQTQYF. The CDR3, as DNA: TGTGCCAGCAGTTCCCCGGGAGGTCCAGGGCAGACCCAGTACTTC.

This clonotype showed up many times. This rearrangement joins TRBV4-1 to TRBJ2-7; weak D call: TRBD1 (6 bases). Germline assignment: CDR1 MGHRA and CDR2 YSYEKL. The V end lost 4 bases, the J end lost 5 bases, and 15 bases lay between the germline ends. The CDR3 is 14 amino acids. CDR3 nucleotide sequence: TGCGCCAGCAGCCGTCAAAGAGGGGACAACGAGCAGTACTTC. Translated, it gives CASSRQRGDNEQYF.

The table lists this clonotype with a few counts. The chain employs TRBV4-3 and TRBJ2-5; TRBD2 agrees at 7 bases. J was trimmed by 5 bases and V by 4 bases; bases with no gene match: 7. Looked up from germline, CDR1 is LGHNA and CDR2 is YSLEER. The CDR3 extends over 14 amino acids. The CDR3 protein is CASSRSQLAETQYF. The CDR3 coding sequence is TGCGCCAGCAGCCGATCTCAACTAGCGGAGACCCAGTACTTC.

This clonotype was recorded a few times. For the CDR3, the DNA is TGCAGTGTTCACAGGGACTATGGCTACACCTTC. It codes for CSVHRDYGYTF. The V gene is TRBV20-1, the J gene TRBJ1-2; D is perhaps TRBD1 (6 bases). The germline V gene encodes CDR1 DFQATT and CDR2 SNEGSKA (reference sequence). This CDR3 region has 11 residues. Between the trimmed V and J ends, which lost 7 bases and 3 bases, there was a span of 9 bases.

The V and J genes are TRBV5-5 and TRBJ1-3, with D unresolved. Germline-derived CDR1 and CDR2 are SGHKS and YYEKEE (reference sequence). Trimming took off 0 bases at V and 2 bases at J, with 9 bases between the two ends. The CDR3 spans 15 residues. CDR3 amino acids: CASSLGVAPGNTIYF. The DNA for the CDR3 is TGTGCCAGCAGCTTGGGAGTTGCACCTGGAAACACCATATATTTT.

This chain uses TRBV20-1 with TRBJ1-1; no clear D. The CDR3 length is 13 residues. V lost 6 bases and J 6 bases, leaving 17 bases between the germline ends. The germline gives CDR1 DFQATT, CDR2 SNEGSKA (reference sequence). CDR3 amino acids: CSAHSTVSAEAFF. The CDR3 DNA reads as TGCAGTGCCCACAGTACAGTTTCGGCTGAAGCTTTCTTT.

The chain couples TRBV20-1 to TRBJ1-5; TRBD1 is a possible D gene (5 bases). V was pared by 0 bases and J by 2 bases, with 11 bases between. Germline V lookup: CDR1 DFQATT, CDR2 SNEGSKA (reference sequence). The CDR3 runs 15 residues. For the CDR3, the DNA is TGCAGTGCTAGAGAAGGGGAAACCGGCAATCAGCCCCAGCATTTT. It yields the protein CSAREGETGNQPQHF.

The chain joins TRBV5-1 to TRBJ2-1; D could derive from TRBD1 or TRBD2 (6 bases each). In germline, CDR1 is SGHRS, CDR2 YFSETQ. This CDR3 is built from 15 residues. Trimming removed 4 bases at V and 0 bases at J, with 11 bases between. CDR3 residues: CASSLEGVSYNEQFF. The CDR3, as DNA: TGCGCCAGCAGCCTGGAGGGGGTCTCCTACAATGAGCAGTTCTTC.

This clonotype was seen a few times. The V call is TRBV9, the J call TRBJ1-5, with 10 bases identical to TRBD1. Germline CDR1 SGDLS, CDR2 YYNGEE. V trimming: 3 bases; J trimming: 7 bases; junction bases outside the gene matches: 7. The CDR3 is 15 amino acids. The CDR3 reads CASSAQGTGAQPQHF. The CDR3 nucleotides are TGTGCCAGCAGCGCCCAGGGGACAGGGGCCCAGCCCCAGCATTTT.

This clonotype was recorded many times. The chain uses TRBV7-2 and TRBJ2-1; 8 nucleotides match TRBD1. The V gene's germline CDR1 is SGHTA and CDR2 FQGNSA. V was clipped by 1 base and J by 7 bases; unmatched bases: 9. The CDR3 is 16 amino acids. This CDR3 is CASSLDRRGLGNEQFF. Written as DNA, the CDR3 is TGTGCCAGCAGCTTAGATCGCAGGGGGCTAGGGAATGAGCAGTTCTTC.

This clonotype was counted only a few times. The gene calls are TRBV6-5 and TRBJ2-5; possibly TRBD1 or TRBD2 for D (7 bases each). The ends were cut back, 0 bases at V and 4 bases at J, with 18 bases in the middle. Germline V CDR1 and CDR2: MNHEY, SVGAGI. This CDR3 region has 17 residues. The CDR3 is CASSYSGVAGGGETQYF. As DNA, the CDR3 is TGTGCCAGCAGTTACTCAGGGGTAGCAGGGGGGGGAGAGACCCAGTACTTC.

The chain's CDR3 is CASSYLRTGSDTEAFF. CDR3 bases: TGTGCCAGCAGTTACCTACGGACAGGGAGTGACACTGAAGCTTTCTTT. V and J are TRBV27 and TRBJ1-1; 8 nucleotides agree with TRBD1. The germline CDR1 and CDR2 sequences are MNHEY and SMNVEV (reference sequence). This CDR3 region has 16 residues. V was pared by 4 bases and J by 3 bases, with 10 bases of the junction left unmatched.

The rearrangement joins TRBV7-2 to TRBJ1-5; perhaps TRBD1 as D (5 bases). Germline CDR1 and CDR2: SGHTA and FQGNSA. This CDR3 comprises 15 residues. V was clipped by 4 bases and J by 5 bases, with 15 bases between them. As DNA, the CDR3 is TGTGCCAGCAGCTCGCAGGGAAACGGGTATCAGCCCCAGCATTTT. Encoded protein: CASSSQGNGYQPQHF.

The chain employs TRBV7-9 and TRBJ2-5; TRBD2 might be the D (5 bases). Germline values: CDR1 SEHNR, CDR2 FQNEAQ (reference sequence). V lost 0 bases to trimming and J lost 5 bases, with 13 bases between them. The CDR3 loop spans 15 amino acids. The CDR3 DNA reads TGTGCCAGCAGCTTAGCGCGGTCGGTAGCGGAGACCCAGTACTTC. This encodes CASSLARSVAETQYF. Supplemented by reference TRBV7-9 and TRBJ2-5, the full variable domain reads DTGVSQNPRHKITKRGQNVTFRCDPISEHNRLYWYRQTLGQGPEFLTYFQNEAQLEKSRLLSDRFSAERPKGSFSTLEIQRTEQGDSAMYLCASSLARSVAETQYFGPGTRLLVL.

This clonotype was picked up many times. The rearrangement uses TRBV5-1 and TRBJ2-2, with 10 bases matching TRBD1. The CDR3 covers 14 residues. CDR1 and CDR2 (germline): SGHRS, YFSETQ. After removal of 4 bases from V and 6 bases from J, the junction contained 3 bases not matched to a gene. The DNA of the CDR3 is TGCGCCAGCAGCGAGGGGACAGGGGCCGGGGAGCTGTTTTTT. This encodes CASSEGTGAGELFF.

The table lists this clonotype with a few counts. The chain recombines TRBV5-1 with TRBJ2-1; 8 positions match TRBD2. CDR3 length equals 15 residues. Germline CDR1 SGHRS, CDR2 YFSETQ. V gave up 3 bases and J gave up 9 bases; unmatched junction bases: 11. The CDR3 DNA reads TGCGCCAGCAGCTCTGTCCGGGGGGGGCCGGTTGAGCAGTTCTTC. Its protein product is CASSSVRGGPVEQFF.

This chain links TRBV4-3 with TRBJ2-7, with D hard to call. The CDR3 spans 13 residues. The germline V and J ends were trimmed by 2 bases and 4 bases, with 9 bases remaining between them. From germline, CDR1 is LGHNA and CDR2 YSLEER. The CDR3 is CASSQLIRYEQYF. CDR3 in DNA: TGCGCCAGCAGCCAATTGATAAGGTACGAGCAGTACTTC.

The rearrangement uses TRBV18 and TRBJ1-4, with 11 bases that match TRBD1. The CDR3 spans 15 residues. Trimming took 0 bases from V and 8 from J; bases not matched to a gene: 2. Germline V gene lookup returns CDR1 KGHSH and CDR2 LQKENI. CDR3 amino acids: CASSPPRTGGEKLFF. CDR3 bases: TGTGCCAGCTCACCACCTAGGACAGGGGGCGAAAAACTGTTTTTT.

The genes are TRBV20-1 and TRBJ1-5; D possibly corresponds to TRBD1 (6 bases). Germline CDR1 reads DFQATT; CDR2 reads SNEGSKA (reference sequence). Trimming cost V 6 bases and J 2 bases, with 14 bases left between them. This CDR3 is built from 14 residues. CDR3 nucleotides: TGCAGTGCATACCAGGGGTGGGGCAATCAGCCCCAGCATTTT. This gives the protein CSAYQGWGNQPQHF.